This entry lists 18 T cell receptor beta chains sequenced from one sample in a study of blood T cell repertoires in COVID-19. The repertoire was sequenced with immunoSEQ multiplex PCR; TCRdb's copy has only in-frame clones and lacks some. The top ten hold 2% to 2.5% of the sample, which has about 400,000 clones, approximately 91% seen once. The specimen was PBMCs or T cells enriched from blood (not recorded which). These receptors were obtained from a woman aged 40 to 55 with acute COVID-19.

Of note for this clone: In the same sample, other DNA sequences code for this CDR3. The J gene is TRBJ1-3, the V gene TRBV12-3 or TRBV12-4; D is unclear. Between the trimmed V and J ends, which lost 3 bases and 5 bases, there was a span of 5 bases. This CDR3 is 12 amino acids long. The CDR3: CASSLARNTIYF. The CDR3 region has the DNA TGTGCCAGCAGTTTGGCCCGAAACACCATATATTTT.

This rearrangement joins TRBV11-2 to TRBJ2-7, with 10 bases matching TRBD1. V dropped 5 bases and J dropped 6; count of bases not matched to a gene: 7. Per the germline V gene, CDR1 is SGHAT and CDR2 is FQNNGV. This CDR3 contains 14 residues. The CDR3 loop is CASSNRDRGTEQYF. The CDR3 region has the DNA TGTGCCAGCAGCAATCGGGACAGGGGCACCGAGCAGTACTTC.

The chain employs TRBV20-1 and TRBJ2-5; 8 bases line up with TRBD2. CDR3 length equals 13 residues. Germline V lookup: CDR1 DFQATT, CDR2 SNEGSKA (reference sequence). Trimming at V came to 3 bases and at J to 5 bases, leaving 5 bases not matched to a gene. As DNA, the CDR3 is TGCAGTGCTAGTGAAGCGGGGGACGAGACCCAGTACTTC. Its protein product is CSASEAGDETQYF.

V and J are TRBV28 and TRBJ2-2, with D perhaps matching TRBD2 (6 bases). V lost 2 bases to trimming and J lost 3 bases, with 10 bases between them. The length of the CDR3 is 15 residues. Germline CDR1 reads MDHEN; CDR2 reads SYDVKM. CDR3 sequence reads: CASSLGGFDTGELFF. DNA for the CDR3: TGTGCCAGCAGTTTAGGAGGGTTTGACACCGGGGAGCTGTTTTTT.

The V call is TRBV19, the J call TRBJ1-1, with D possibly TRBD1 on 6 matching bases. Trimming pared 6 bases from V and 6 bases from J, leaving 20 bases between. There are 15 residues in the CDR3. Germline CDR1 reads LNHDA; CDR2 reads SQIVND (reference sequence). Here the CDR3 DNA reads TGTGCCAGTAGCCCTCCTGGACAGAATTATGCTGAAGCTTTCTTT. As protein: CASSPPGQNYAEAFF.

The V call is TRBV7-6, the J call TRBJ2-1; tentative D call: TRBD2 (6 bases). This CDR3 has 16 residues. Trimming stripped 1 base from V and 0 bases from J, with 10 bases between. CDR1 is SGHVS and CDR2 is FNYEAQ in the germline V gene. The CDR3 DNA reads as TGTGCCAGCAGCTTAGTGGGGGGTGACTCCTACAATGAGCAGTTCTTC. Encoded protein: CASSLVGGDSYNEQFF.

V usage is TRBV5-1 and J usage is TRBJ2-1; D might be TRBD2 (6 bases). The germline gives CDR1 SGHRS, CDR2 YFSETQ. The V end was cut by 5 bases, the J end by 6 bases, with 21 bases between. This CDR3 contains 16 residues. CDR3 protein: CASSKRRRDLTNEQFF. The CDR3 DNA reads TGCGCCAGCAGTAAACGCCGCCGGGACTTGACCAATGAGCAGTTCTTC.

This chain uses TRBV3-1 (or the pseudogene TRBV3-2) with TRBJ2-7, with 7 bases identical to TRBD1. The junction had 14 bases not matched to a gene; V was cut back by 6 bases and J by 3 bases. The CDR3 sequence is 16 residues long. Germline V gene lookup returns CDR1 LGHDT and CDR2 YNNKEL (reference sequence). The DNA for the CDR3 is TGTGCCAGCAGTAACACCGACAGGGCCCCTCTCTACGAGCAGTACTTC. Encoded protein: CASSNTDRAPLYEQYF.

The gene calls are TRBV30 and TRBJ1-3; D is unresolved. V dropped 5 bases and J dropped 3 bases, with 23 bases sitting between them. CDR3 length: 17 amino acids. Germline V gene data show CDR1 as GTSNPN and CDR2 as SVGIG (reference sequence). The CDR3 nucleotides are TGTGCCTGGCCCCCACGGGGTCTCCCTCTGGATGGAAACACCATATATTTT. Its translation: CAWPPRGLPLDGNTIYF.

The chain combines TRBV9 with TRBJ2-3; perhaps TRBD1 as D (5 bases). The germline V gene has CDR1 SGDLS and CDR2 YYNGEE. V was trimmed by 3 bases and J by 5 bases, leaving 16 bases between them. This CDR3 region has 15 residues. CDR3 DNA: TGTGCCAGCAGCGAGTTCGGCACAAGGGGAGATACGCAGTATTTT. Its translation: CASSEFGTRGDTQYF.

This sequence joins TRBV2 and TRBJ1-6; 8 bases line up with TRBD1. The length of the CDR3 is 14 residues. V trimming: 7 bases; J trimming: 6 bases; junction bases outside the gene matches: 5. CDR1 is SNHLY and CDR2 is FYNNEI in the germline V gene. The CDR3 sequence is CASTMDRVNSPLHF. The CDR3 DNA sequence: TGTGCCAGCACGATGGACAGGGTTAATTCACCCCTCCACTTT.

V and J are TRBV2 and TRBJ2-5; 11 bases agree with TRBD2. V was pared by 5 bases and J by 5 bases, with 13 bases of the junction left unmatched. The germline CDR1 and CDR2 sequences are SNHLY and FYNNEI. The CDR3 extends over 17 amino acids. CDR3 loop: CASSPVWGLAETETQYF. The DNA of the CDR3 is TGTGCCAGCAGTCCAGTCTGGGGACTAGCGGAAACGGAGACCCAGTACTTC.

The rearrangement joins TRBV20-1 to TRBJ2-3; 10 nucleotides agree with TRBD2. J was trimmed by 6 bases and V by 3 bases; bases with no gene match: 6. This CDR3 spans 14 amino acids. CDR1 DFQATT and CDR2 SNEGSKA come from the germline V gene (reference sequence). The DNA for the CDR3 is TGCAGTGCTAGTAGCCTAGCGGGGGAGGATACGCAGTATTTT. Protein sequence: CSASSLAGEDTQYF.

CDR3 nucleotides: TGCAGTGCCGCCCGGGACAGATCCCTCCACTTT. Its protein product is CSAARDRSLHF. The V and J genes are TRBV20-1 and TRBJ1-6, with 7 bases fitting TRBD1. Unmatched junction bases numbered 7, after V lost 6 bases and J lost 14 bases. CDR1 and CDR2 (germline): DFQATT, SNEGSKA (reference sequence). The CDR3 covers 11 residues.

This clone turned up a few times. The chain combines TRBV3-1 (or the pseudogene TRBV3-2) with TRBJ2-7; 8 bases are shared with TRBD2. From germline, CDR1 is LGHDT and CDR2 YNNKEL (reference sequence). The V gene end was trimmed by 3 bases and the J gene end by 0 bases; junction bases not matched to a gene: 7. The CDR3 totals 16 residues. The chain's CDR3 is CASSHRSGGSSYEQYF. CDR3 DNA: TGTGCCAGCAGCCACAGGAGCGGGGGTAGCTCCTACGAGCAGTACTTC.

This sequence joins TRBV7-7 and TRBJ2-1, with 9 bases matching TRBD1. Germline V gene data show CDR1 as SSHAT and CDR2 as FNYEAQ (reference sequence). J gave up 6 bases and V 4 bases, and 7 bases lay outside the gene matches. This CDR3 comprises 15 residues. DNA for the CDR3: TGTGCCAGCAGCTGGGGACAGGGAAAGGGCAATGAGCAGTTCTTC. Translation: CASSWGQGKGNEQFF.

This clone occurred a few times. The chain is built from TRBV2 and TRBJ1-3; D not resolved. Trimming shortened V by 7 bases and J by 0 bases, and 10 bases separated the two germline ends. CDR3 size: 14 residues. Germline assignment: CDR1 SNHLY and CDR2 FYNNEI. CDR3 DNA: TGTGCCAGCATGGGCCCGAGCTCTGGAAACACCATATATTTT. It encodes CASMGPSSGNTIYF. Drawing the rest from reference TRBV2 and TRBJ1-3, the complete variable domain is EPEVTQTPSHQVTQMGQEVILRCVPISNHLYFYWYRQILGQKVEFLVSFYNNEISEKSEIFDDQFSVERPDGSNFTLKIRSTKLEDSAMYFCASMGPSSGNTIYFGEGSWLTVV.

The CDR3 region is CAWMPAGFTYYEQYF. As DNA, the CDR3 is TGTGCCTGGATGCCGGCAGGGTTTACCTACTACGAGCAGTACTTC. The gene calls are TRBV30 and TRBJ2-7; a possible D gene is TRBD1 (5 bases). CDR3 size: 15 residues. Trimming cost V 4 bases and J 3 bases, with 19 bases left between them. The V gene's germline CDR1 is GTSNPN and CDR2 SVGIG (reference sequence).